This T cell receptor beta chain was retrieved from a study of CD4 T cells in relation to SARS-CoV-2 and coronaviruses. Study information: TCR beta CDR3s were sequenced after 10-day antigen culture of PBMCs. Convalescent patients were fewer than ten males and 4 females; two were Hispanic. Overall study results and limits: SARS-CoV-2-driven expansion was significantly weaker in crossreactive than monoreactive clones.

Details on this clone: The antigen is not known.

The germline V gene has CDR1 SGHRS and CDR2 YFSETQ. CDR3 length: 14 residues. After removal of 0 bases from V and 8 bases from J, the junction contained 4 bases not matched to a gene. Profiling relied on immunoSEQ multiplex PCR, and the TCRdb table lists in-frame clones only, not all of them. The sample has about 36,000 clones, about four fifths seen once. This sequence was found in an adult with COVID-19. V is TRBV5-1 and J is TRBJ1-3; 8 positions agree with TRBD1. The material sequenced was naive CD4+ T cells from PBMCs, cultured in vitro. This sample's subset: naive CD4+ T cells isolated by negative enrichment. CDR3 bases: TGCGCCAGCAGCTTGGGGACAGGGAGGGACACCATATATTTT. Its protein is CASSLGTGRDTIYF.